This T cell receptor (beta chain) was sequenced during a study of T cell repertoires in cytomegalovirus infection. Turning to the study itself: CMV infection plus the matching HLA type was flagged by public TCR beta signatures. General study results and limits: HLA-C-restricted CMV-specific TCR beta clonotypes prevailed in the ex vivo response. There were carriers of CMV plus the relevant HLA, and cumulative public TCR beta family frequency identified them.

This clonotype was seen repeatedly, ten times or more. Antigen specificity is unknown. The germline CDR1 and CDR2 sequences are MDHEN and SYDVKM. The CDR3 loop spans 14 amino acids. V shed 6 bases and J 4 bases; nucleotides not matched to a gene: 6. TCRdb processed the reads anew with MiXCR; each CDR3 protein has one entry. The sample lists under 150,000 distinct CDR3 sequences; 20% to 30% were seen once. The sequence was obtained from a human donor in good health (CMV status not recorded). Some clones in this sample may be carry-over from other donors' samples. Sequenced material: PBMCs, sequenced either directly or after in vitro stimulation (not recorded which). The V call is TRBV28, the J call TRBJ1-2; 9 positions match TRBD1. CDR3 DNA: TGTGCCAGCAGCCCGAGACAGGGGGGCTATGGCTACACCTTC. This sequence encodes CASSPRQGGYGYTF.